This TCR beta chain appears in the sequencing data of a study of shared clonotypes between healthy human individuals. For the study at large: Serving as donors were two women and a few men, whose ages spanned 18 to 49. Study outcomes and limitations: Estimated richness was generally greater in naive than memory subsets.

Positive CCR7 selection of CD45RO-negative cells yielded the naive CD8 cells, and terminally differentiated effector memory CD45RA+ cells were excluded. Only Caucasian adults living in Nashville, Tennessee made up the donor group. Deep was the level at which the assay was run. Sequencing used immunoSEQ multiplex PCR; TCRdb keeps in-frame clones, though not all of them. The table lists nearly 2 million clones, about 95% of them singletons. This CDR3 has 13 amino acids. The V gene lost 7 bases and the J gene lost 3 bases, with 10 bases spanning the gap. The V gene's germline CDR1 is SNHLY and CDR2 FYNNEI. Concerning this clone: Its antigen is as yet unknown.

Sequencing was performed on naive CD8+ T cells sorted from blood. The chain joins TRBV2 to TRBJ2-1, with D unclear. The TCR comes from a young man in good health. The CDR3 loop is CASNLADYNEQFF. The CDR3 coding sequence is TGTGCCAGCAACCTCGCGGACTACAATGAGCAGTTCTTC.